This T cell receptor (beta chain) was obtained from a study of T-cell memory formation after mild COVID-19. Using its own MiXCR run on the 5' RACE reads, TCRdb lists one record per CDR3 protein. The sample has 150,000 or so distinct CDR3 sequences, roughly 30% seen once. Trimming at V came to 2 bases and at J to 0 bases, leaving 18 bases not matched to a gene. Germline V lookup: CDR1 MGHDK, CDR2 SYGVNS. The CDR3 is 23 amino acids. Study observations and caveats: Contracting CD4+ clones lay largely in CM and EM, with CD8+ ones residing in EMRA. Clones from the second wave (peaking day 37) had unconfirmed SARS-CoV-2 specificity. The appearance of some responding clones in pre-infection memory suggested that cross-reactive memory joined.

In its sample, this clonotype was seen a few times. Its specificity is not known. What was sequenced was PBMCs or a T cell subset sorted from them (not recorded which). The clonotype comes from an adult woman who had mild COVID-19 (a few samples of this study predate the infection). Cell type and time point are not known. The genes are TRBV25-1 and TRBJ2-3; 15 bases line up with TRBD2. CDR3 in amino acids: CASSEPKTGTSGRLPSSTDTQYF. The CDR3 bases are TGTGCCAGCAGTGAACCGAAAACCGGGACTAGCGGGAGGTTGCCCTCTAGCACAGATACGCAGTATTTT.